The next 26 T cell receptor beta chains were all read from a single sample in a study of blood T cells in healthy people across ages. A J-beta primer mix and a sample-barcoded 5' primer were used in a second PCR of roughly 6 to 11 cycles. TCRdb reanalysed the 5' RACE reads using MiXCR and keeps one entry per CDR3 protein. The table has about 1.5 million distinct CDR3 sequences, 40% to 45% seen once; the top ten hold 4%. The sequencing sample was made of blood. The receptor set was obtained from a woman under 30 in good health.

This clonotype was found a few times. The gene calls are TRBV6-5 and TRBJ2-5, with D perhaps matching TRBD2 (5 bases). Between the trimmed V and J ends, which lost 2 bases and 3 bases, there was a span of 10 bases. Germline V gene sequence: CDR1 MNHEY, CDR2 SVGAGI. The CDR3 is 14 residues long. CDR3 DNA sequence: TGTGCCAGCAGTTACACGGGGTTTGAAGAGACCCAGTACTTC. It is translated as CASSYTGFEETQYF.

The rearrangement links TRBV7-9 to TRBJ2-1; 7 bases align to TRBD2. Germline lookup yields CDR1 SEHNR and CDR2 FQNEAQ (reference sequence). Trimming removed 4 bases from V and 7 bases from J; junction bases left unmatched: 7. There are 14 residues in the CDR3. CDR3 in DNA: TGTGCCAGCAGCTCCGGACTAGATGGGAATGAGCAGTTCTTC. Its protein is CASSSGLDGNEQFF.

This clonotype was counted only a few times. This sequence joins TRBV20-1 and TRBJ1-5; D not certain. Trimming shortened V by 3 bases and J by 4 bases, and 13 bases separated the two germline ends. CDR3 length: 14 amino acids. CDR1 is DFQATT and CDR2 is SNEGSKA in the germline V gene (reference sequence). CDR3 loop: CSASLGFKNQPQHF. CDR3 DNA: TGCAGTGCTAGCTTGGGATTTAAGAATCAGCCCCAGCATTTT.

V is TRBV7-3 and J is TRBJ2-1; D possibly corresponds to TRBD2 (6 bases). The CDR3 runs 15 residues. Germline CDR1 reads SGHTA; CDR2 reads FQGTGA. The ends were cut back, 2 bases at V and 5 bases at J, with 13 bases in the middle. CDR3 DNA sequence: TGTGCCAGCAGCTTAGGTGGGACTTCCCACAATGAGCAGTTCTTC. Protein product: CASSLGGTSHNEQFF.

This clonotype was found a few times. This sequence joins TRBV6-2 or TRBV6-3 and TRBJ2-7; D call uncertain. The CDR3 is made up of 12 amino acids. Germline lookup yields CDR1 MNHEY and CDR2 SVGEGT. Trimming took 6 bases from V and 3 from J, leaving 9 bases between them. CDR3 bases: TGTGCCAGCAGGGATAGCCACTACGAGCAGTACTTC. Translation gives CASRDSHYEQYF.

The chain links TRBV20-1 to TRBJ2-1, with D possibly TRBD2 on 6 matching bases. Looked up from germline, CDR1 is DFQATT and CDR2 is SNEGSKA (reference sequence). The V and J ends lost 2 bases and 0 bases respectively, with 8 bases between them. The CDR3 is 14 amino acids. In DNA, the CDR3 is TGCAGTGCTAGAACTAGCTCCTCCTACAATGAGCAGTTCTTC. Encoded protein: CSARTSSSYNEQFF.

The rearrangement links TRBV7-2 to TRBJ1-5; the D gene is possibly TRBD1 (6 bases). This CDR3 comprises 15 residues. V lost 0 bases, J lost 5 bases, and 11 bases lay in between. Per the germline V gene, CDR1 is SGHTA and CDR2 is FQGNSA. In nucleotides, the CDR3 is TGTGCCAGCAGCTTAGCCGGCAGGGGTGATCAGCCCCAGCATTTT. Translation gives CASSLAGRGDQPQHF.

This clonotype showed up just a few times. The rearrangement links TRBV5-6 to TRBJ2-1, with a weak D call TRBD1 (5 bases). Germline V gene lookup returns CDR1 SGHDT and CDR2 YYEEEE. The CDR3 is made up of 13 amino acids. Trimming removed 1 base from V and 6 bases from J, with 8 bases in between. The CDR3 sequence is CASSLIDSNEQFF. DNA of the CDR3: TGTGCCAGCAGCTTGATAGACAGCAATGAGCAGTTCTTC.

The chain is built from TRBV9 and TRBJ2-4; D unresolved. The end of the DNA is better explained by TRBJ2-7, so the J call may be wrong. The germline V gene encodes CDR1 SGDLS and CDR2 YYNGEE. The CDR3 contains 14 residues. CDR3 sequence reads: CASSVAMGGYEQYF. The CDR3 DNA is TGTGCCAGCAGCGTAGCAATGGGCGGCTACGAGCAGTACTTC.

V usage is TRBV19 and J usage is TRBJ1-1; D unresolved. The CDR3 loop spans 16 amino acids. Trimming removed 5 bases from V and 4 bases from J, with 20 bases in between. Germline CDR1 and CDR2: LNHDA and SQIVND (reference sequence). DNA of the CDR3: TGTGCCAGTAGTTCCCGGAATCTTGGGGAGGGCACTGAAGCTTTCTTT. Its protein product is CASSSRNLGEGTEAFF. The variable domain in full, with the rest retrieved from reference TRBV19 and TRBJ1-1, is DGGITQSPKYLFRKEGQNVTLSCEQNLNHDAMYWYRQDPGQGLRLIYYSQIVNDFQKGDIAEGYSVSREKKESFPLTVTSAQKNPTAFYLCASSSRNLGEGTEAFFGQGTRLTVV.

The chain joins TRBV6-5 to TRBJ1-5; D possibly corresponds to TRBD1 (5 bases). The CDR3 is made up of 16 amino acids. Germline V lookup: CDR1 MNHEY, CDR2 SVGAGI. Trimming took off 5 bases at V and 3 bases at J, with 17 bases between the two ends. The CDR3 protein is CASSKYGTIDNQPQHF. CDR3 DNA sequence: TGTGCCAGCAGTAAATACGGGACCATCGACAATCAGCCCCAGCATTTT.

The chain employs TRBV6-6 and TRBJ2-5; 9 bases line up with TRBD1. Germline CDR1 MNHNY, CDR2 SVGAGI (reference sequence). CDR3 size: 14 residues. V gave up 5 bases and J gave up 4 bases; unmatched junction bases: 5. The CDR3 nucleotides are TGTGCCAGCAGTCGAGACAGGGGGGCAGAGACCCAGTACTTC. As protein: CASSRDRGAETQYF.

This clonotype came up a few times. The DNA of the CDR3 is TGTGCCAGCAGTTACTGGTCTACCTCCTACAATGAGCAGTACTTC. Amino acids: CASSYWSTSYNEQYF. This chain uses TRBV6-5 with TRBJ2-1; D is unresolved. The closer fit of TRBJ2-7 to the DNA end suggests the J call may be wrong. Germline V gene sequence: CDR1 MNHEY, CDR2 SVGAGI. The CDR3 has 15 amino acids.

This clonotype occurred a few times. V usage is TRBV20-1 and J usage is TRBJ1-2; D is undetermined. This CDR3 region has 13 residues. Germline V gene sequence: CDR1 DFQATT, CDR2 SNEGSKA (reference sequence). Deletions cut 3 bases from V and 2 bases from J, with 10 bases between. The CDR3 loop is CSASPTSNYGYTF. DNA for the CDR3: TGCAGTGCTAGCCCAACATCGAACTATGGCTACACCTTC.

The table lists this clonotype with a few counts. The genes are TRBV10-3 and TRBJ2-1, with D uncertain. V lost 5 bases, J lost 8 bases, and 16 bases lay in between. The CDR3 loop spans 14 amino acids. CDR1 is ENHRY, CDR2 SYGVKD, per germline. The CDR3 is CAISSGSTSDEQFF. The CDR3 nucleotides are TGTGCCATCAGTTCCGGGTCCACCTCCGATGAGCAGTTCTTC.

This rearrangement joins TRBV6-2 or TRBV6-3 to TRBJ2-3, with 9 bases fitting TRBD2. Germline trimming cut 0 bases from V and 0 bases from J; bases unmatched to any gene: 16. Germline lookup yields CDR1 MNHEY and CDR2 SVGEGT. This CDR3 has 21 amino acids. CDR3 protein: CASSYSTASGKTTGSTDTQYF. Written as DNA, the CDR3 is TGTGCCAGCAGTTACTCGACGGCTAGCGGGAAAACAACAGGGAGCACAGATACGCAGTATTTT.

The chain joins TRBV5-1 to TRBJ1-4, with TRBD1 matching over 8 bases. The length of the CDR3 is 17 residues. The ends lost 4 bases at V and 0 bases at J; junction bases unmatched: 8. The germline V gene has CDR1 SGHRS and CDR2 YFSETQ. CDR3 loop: CASSGGQAVATNEKLFF. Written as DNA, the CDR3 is TGCGCCAGCAGCGGGGGACAGGCTGTTGCAACTAATGAAAAACTGTTTTTT.

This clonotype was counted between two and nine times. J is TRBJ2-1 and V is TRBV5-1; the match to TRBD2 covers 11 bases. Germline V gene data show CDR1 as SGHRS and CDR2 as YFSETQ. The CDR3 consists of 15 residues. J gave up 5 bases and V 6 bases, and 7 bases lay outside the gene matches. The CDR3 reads CASTQIAGGHNEQFF. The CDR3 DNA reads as TGCGCCAGCACCCAGATAGCGGGGGGGCACAATGAGCAGTTCTTC.

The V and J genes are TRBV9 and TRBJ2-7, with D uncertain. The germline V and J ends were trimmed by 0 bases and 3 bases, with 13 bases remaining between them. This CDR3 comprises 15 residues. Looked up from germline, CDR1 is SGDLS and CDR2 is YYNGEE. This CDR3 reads CASSVDGGVLYEQYF. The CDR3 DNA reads TGTGCCAGCAGCGTAGATGGCGGAGTTCTCTACGAGCAGTACTTC. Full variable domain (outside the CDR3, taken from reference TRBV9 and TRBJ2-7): DSGVTQTPKHLITATGQRVTLRCSPRSGDLSVYWYQQSLDQGLQFLIQYYNGEERAKGNILERFSAQQFPDLHSELNLSSLELGDSALYFCASSVDGGVLYEQYFGPGTRLTVT.

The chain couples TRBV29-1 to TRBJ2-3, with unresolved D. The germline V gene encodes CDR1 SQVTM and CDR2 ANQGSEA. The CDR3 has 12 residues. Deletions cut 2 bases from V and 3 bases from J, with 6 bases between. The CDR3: CSVERRTDTQYF. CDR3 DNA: TGCAGCGTTGAAAGAAGGACAGATACGCAGTATTTT.

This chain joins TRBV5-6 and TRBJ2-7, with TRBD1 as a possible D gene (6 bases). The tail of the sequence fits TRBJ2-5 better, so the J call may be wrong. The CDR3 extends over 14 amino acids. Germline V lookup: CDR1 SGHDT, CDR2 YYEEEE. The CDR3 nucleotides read TGTGCCAGCAGCGACGCCGGGACATTGGAGACCCAGTACTTC. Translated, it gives CASSDAGTLETQYF.

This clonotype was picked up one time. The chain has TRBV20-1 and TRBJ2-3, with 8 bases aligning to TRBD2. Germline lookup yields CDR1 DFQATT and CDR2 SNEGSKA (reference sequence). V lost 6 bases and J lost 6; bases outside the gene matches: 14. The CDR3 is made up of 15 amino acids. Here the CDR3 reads CSAHTTSARGDTQYF. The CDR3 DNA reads TGCAGTGCCCATACGACTAGCGCCCGGGGTGATACGCAGTATTTT.

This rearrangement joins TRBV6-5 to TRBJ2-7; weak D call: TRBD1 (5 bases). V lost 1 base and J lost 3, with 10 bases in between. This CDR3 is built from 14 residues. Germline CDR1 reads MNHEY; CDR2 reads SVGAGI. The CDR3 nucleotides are TGTGCCAGCAGTTACTGGGCAGGGCACTACGAGCAGTACTTC. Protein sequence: CASSYWAGHYEQYF.

The CDR3 here is CASSLVWMRGGVTDTQYF. CDR3 bases: TGTGCCAGCAGCTTAGTCTGGATGCGGGGGGGGGTCACAGATACGCAGTATTTT. J is TRBJ2-3 and V is TRBV7-2; 9 bases align to TRBD2. Germline trimming cut 1 base from V and 2 bases from J; bases unmatched to any gene: 10. This CDR3 is built from 18 residues. Germline CDR1 is SGHTA and CDR2 is FQGNSA.

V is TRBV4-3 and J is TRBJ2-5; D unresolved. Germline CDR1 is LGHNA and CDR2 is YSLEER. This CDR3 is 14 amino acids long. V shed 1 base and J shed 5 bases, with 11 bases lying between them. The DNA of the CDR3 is TGCGCCAGCAGCCAAGTAGGGATTAGTGAGACCCAGTACTTC. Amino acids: CASSQVGISETQYF.

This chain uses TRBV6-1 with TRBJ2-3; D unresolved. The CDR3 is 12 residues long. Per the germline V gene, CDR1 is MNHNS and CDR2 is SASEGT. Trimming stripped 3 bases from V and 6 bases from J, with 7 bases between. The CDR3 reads CASSETFDTQYF. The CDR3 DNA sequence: TGTGCCAGCAGTGAGACATTTGATACGCAGTATTTT.